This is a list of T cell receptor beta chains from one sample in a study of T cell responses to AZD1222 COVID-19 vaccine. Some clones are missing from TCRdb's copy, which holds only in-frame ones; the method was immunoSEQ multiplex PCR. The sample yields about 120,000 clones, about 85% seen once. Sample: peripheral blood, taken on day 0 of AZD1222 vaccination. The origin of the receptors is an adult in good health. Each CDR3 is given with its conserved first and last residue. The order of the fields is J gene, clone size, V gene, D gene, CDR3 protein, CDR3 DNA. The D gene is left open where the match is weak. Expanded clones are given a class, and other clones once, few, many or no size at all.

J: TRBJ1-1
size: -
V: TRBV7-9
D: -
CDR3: CASIRSGGAMNTEAFF
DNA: TGTGCCAGCATCCGATCCGGAGGGGCCATGAACACTGAAGCTTTCTTT

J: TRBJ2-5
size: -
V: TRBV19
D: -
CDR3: CASSIVGALGETQYF
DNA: TGTGCCAGTAGTATAGTTGGGGCCCTGGGGGAGACCCAGTACTTC

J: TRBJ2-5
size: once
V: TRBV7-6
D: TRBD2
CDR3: CASSLGVLAGYQETQYF
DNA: TGTGCCAGCAGCTTAGGGGTGTTAGCGGGCTACCAAGAGACCCAGTACTTC

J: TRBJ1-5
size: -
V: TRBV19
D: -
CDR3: CASSNGQPLSAQHF
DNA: TGTGCCAGTTCAAACGGACAGCCCTTATCAGCCCAGCATTTT

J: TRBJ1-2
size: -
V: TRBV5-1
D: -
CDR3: CASSWTVQGAGYTF
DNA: TGCGCCAGCAGCTGGACAGTCCAGGGAGCTGGCTACACCTTC

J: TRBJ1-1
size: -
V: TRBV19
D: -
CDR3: CASSTTGLGEAFF
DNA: TGTGCCAGTAGTACGACAGGTCTTGGCGAAGCTTTCTTT

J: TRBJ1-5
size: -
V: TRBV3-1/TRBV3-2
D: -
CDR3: CASSFGHYGQPQHF
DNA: TGTGCCAGCAGCTTCGGACATTACGGTCAGCCCCAGCATTTT

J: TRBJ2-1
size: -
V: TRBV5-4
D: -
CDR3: CASSSRLGNEQFF
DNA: TGTGCCAGCAGCTCTCGACTAGGTAATGAGCAGTTCTTC

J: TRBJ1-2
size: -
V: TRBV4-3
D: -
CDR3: CASSKTTGMDYGYTF
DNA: TGCGCCAGCAGCAAGACGACAGGAATGGACTATGGCTACACCTTC

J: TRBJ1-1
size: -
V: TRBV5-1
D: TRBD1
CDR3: CASSKQGLGTEAFF
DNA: TGCGCCAGCAGCAAACAGGGGCTTGGCACTGAAGCTTTCTTT

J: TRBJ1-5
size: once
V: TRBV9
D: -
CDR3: CASSASSGLDQPQHF
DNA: TGTGCCAGCAGCGCCAGCTCAGGGCTCGATCAGCCCCAGCATTTT

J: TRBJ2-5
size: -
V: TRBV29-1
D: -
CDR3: CSAAGPAKETQYF
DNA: TGCAGCGCCGCGGGGCCAGCCAAAGAGACCCAGTACTTC

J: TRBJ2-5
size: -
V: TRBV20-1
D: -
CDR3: CSARIGETQYF
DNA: TGCAGTGCTAGGATTGGGGAGACCCAGTACTTC

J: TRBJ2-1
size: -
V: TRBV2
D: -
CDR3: CASSTGLRDNEQFF
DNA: TGTGCCAGCAGTACGGGACTCCGTGACAATGAGCAGTTCTTC

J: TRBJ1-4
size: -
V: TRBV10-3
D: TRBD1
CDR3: CAISEGTGLEKLFF
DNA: TGTGCCATCAGTGAGGGGACAGGGCTTGAAAAACTGTTTTTT

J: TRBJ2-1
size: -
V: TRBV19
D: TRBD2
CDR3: CASSSLAVSYNEQFF
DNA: TGTGCCAGTAGTAGCCTAGCGGTATCCTACAATGAGCAGTTCTTC

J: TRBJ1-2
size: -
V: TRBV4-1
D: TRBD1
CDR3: CASSQGAGQALANYGYTF
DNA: TGCGCCAGCAGCCAAGGGGCGGGACAGGCTTTAGCTAACTATGGCTACACCTTC

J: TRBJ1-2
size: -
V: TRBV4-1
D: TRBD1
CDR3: CASSPATGVNYGYTF
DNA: TGCGCCAGCAGTCCTGCGACAGGGGTGAATTATGGCTACACCTTC

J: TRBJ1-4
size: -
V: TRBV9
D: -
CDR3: CASSVAGGGNEKLFF
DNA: TGTGCCAGCAGCGTAGCTGGCGGTGGTAATGAAAAACTGTTTTTT

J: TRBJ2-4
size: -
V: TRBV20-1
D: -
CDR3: CSASLTGGDIQYF
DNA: TGCAGTGCTAGTCTGACAGGCGGCGACATTCAGTACTTC

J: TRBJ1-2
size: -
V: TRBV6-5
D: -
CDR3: CASSYSSLSGIYGYTF
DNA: TGTGCCAGCAGTTACTCATCCCTGTCAGGAATCTATGGCTACACCTTC

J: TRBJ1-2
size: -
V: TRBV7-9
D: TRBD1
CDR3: CASSYPQGSDYGYTF
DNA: TGTGCCAGCAGCTACCCACAGGGGTCAGACTATGGCTACACCTTC

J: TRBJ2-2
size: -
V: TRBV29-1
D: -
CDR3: CSVVRGYTGELFF
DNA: TGCAGCGTTGTCCGTGGGTACACCGGGGAGCTGTTTTTT

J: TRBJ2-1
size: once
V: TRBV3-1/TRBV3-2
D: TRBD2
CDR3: CASSQDLPSGGDNEQFF
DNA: TGTGCCAGCAGCCAAGATCTCCCTAGCGGGGGGGACAATGAGCAGTTCTTC

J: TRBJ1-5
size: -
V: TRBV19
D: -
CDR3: CASVMGNQPQHF
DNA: TGTGCCAGTGTTATGGGGAATCAGCCCCAGCATTTT

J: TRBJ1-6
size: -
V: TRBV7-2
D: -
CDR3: CASSFGTANSPLHF
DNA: TGTGCCAGCAGCTTCGGGACGGCGAATTCACCCCTCCACTTT

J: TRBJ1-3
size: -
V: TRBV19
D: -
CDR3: CASSPYRSGNTIYF
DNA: TGTGCCAGTAGCCCCTACCGGTCTGGAAACACCATATATTTT

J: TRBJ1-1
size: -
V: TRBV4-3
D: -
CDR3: CASSQRGGTEAFF
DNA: TGCGCCAGCAGCCAACGGGGTGGGACTGAAGCTTTCTTT

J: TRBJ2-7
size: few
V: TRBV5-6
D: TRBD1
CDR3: CASTGTGYYEQYF
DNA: TGTGCCAGCACCGGGACAGGGTACTACGAGCAGTACTTC

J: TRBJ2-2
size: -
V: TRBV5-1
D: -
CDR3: CASSLSGGANTGELFF
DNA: TGCGCCAGCAGCCTGAGTGGGGGTGCGAACACCGGGGAGCTGTTTTTT

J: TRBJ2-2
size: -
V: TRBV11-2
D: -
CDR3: CASSLLARRELFF
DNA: TGTGCCAGCAGCTTACTAGCTCGGAGGGAGCTGTTTTTT

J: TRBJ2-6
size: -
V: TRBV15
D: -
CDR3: CATSSGRGASGANVLTF
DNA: TGTGCCACCAGCTCCGGAAGAGGGGCATCGGGGGCCAACGTCCTGACTTTC

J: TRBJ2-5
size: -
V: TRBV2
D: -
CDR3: CASKGEETQYF
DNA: TGTGCCAGCAAGGGGGAAGAGACCCAGTACTTC

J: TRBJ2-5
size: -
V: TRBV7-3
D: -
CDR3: CASSLGPGVAETQYF
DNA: TGTGCCAGCAGCCTAGGGCCAGGGGTAGCAGAGACCCAGTACTTC

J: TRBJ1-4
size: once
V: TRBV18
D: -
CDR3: CASSPQSATAINEKLFF
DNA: TGTGCCAGCTCACCACAGTCCGCTACAGCAATTAATGAAAAACTGTTTTTT

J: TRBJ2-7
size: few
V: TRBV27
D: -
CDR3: CASSLLGGEQYF
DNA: TGTGCCAGCAGTTTACTCGGGGGCGAGCAGTACTTC

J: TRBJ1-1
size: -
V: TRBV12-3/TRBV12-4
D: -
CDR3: CASSPFMNTEAFF
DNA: TGTGCCAGCAGTCCTTTCATGAACACTGAAGCTTTCTTT

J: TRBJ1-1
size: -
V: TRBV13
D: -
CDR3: CASSPQGGLNTEAFF
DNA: TGTGCCAGCAGCCCGCAAGGGGGACTGAACACTGAAGCTTTCTTT

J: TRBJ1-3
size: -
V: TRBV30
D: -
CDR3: CAWSVQGARGNTIYF
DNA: TGTGCCTGGAGTGTACAAGGGGCCCGCGGAAACACCATATATTTT

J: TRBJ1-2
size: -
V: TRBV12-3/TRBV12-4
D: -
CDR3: CASSWSAPYGYTF
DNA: TGTGCCAGCAGTTGGTCCGCTCCATATGGCTACACCTTC

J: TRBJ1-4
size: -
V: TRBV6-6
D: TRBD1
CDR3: CASSYLDRGNEKLFF
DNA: TGTGCCAGCAGTTACTTGGACAGGGGGAATGAAAAACTGTTTTTT

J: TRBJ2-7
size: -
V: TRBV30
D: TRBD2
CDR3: CAWSPVARGAYEQYF
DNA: TGTGCCTGGAGCCCCGTAGCCCGGGGGGCCTACGAGCAGTACTTC

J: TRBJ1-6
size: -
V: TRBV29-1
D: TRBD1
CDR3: CSVGQGPNSPLHF
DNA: TGCAGCGTCGGACAGGGGCCTAATTCACCCCTCCACTTT

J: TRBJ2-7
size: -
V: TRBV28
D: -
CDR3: CASSSPGSSNYEQYF
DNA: TGTGCCAGCAGTTCACCCGGGAGTTCCAACTACGAGCAGTACTTC

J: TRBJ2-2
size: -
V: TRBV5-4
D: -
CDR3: CASSFEGLNTGELFF
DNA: TGTGCCAGCAGCTTTGAGGGTTTGAACACCGGGGAGCTGTTTTTT

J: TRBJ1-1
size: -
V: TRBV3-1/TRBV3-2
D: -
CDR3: CASSQGRPFHTEAFF
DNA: TGTGCCAGCAGCCAAGGACGTCCTTTTCACACTGAAGCTTTCTTT

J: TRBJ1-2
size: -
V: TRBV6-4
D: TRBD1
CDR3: CASSGGTGSYGYTF
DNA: TGTGCCAGCAGTGGAGGGACAGGGTCCTATGGCTACACCTTC

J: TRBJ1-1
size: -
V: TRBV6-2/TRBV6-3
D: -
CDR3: CASSSPLNRWAFF
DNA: TGTGCCAGCAGTTCGCCGCTCAACAGGTGGGCTTTCTTT

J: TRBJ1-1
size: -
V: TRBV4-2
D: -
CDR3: CASSQDLGQKAFF
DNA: TGTGCCAGCAGCCAAGATTTGGGTCAGAAAGCTTTCTTT